This TCR beta chain was identified in a study of CD8 T cells in ankylosing spondylitis. Molecular-barcoded quantitative 5'-RACE produced these TCR beta libraries. TCRdb re-called the 5' RACE reads through MiXCR, storing one row per CDR3 protein. Of around 540,000 distinct CDR3 sequences in the sample, roughly 13% were seen once. Study conclusions and caveats: Clones linked to disease were reported to show significant enrichment in matched ankylosing spondylitis synovial fluid. Disease-linked clones bore a CD8+ phenotype, appearing relatively rarely in peripheral blood. Before this, some motif variants had been reported in reactive arthritis synovial fluid and blood. A motif in TCR beta, a set of roughly 8 highly homologous variants, appeared characteristic of ankylosing spondylitis blood.

This clonotype has at least ten counts. Its antigen remains unknown. Sequenced: blood, either unsorted or a sorted T cell fraction (not recorded which). This TCR derives from a male donor with ankylosing spondylitis.

The CDR3 nucleotides read TGTGCCAGCAGCCGGGACAGCTCCTACGAGCAGTACTTC. It is translated as CASSRDSSYEQYF. The genes are TRBV12-3 or TRBV12-4 and TRBJ2-7; 7 bases match TRBD1. The CDR3 spans 13 residues. V trimming: 6 bases; J trimming: 0 bases; junction bases outside the gene matches: 2.